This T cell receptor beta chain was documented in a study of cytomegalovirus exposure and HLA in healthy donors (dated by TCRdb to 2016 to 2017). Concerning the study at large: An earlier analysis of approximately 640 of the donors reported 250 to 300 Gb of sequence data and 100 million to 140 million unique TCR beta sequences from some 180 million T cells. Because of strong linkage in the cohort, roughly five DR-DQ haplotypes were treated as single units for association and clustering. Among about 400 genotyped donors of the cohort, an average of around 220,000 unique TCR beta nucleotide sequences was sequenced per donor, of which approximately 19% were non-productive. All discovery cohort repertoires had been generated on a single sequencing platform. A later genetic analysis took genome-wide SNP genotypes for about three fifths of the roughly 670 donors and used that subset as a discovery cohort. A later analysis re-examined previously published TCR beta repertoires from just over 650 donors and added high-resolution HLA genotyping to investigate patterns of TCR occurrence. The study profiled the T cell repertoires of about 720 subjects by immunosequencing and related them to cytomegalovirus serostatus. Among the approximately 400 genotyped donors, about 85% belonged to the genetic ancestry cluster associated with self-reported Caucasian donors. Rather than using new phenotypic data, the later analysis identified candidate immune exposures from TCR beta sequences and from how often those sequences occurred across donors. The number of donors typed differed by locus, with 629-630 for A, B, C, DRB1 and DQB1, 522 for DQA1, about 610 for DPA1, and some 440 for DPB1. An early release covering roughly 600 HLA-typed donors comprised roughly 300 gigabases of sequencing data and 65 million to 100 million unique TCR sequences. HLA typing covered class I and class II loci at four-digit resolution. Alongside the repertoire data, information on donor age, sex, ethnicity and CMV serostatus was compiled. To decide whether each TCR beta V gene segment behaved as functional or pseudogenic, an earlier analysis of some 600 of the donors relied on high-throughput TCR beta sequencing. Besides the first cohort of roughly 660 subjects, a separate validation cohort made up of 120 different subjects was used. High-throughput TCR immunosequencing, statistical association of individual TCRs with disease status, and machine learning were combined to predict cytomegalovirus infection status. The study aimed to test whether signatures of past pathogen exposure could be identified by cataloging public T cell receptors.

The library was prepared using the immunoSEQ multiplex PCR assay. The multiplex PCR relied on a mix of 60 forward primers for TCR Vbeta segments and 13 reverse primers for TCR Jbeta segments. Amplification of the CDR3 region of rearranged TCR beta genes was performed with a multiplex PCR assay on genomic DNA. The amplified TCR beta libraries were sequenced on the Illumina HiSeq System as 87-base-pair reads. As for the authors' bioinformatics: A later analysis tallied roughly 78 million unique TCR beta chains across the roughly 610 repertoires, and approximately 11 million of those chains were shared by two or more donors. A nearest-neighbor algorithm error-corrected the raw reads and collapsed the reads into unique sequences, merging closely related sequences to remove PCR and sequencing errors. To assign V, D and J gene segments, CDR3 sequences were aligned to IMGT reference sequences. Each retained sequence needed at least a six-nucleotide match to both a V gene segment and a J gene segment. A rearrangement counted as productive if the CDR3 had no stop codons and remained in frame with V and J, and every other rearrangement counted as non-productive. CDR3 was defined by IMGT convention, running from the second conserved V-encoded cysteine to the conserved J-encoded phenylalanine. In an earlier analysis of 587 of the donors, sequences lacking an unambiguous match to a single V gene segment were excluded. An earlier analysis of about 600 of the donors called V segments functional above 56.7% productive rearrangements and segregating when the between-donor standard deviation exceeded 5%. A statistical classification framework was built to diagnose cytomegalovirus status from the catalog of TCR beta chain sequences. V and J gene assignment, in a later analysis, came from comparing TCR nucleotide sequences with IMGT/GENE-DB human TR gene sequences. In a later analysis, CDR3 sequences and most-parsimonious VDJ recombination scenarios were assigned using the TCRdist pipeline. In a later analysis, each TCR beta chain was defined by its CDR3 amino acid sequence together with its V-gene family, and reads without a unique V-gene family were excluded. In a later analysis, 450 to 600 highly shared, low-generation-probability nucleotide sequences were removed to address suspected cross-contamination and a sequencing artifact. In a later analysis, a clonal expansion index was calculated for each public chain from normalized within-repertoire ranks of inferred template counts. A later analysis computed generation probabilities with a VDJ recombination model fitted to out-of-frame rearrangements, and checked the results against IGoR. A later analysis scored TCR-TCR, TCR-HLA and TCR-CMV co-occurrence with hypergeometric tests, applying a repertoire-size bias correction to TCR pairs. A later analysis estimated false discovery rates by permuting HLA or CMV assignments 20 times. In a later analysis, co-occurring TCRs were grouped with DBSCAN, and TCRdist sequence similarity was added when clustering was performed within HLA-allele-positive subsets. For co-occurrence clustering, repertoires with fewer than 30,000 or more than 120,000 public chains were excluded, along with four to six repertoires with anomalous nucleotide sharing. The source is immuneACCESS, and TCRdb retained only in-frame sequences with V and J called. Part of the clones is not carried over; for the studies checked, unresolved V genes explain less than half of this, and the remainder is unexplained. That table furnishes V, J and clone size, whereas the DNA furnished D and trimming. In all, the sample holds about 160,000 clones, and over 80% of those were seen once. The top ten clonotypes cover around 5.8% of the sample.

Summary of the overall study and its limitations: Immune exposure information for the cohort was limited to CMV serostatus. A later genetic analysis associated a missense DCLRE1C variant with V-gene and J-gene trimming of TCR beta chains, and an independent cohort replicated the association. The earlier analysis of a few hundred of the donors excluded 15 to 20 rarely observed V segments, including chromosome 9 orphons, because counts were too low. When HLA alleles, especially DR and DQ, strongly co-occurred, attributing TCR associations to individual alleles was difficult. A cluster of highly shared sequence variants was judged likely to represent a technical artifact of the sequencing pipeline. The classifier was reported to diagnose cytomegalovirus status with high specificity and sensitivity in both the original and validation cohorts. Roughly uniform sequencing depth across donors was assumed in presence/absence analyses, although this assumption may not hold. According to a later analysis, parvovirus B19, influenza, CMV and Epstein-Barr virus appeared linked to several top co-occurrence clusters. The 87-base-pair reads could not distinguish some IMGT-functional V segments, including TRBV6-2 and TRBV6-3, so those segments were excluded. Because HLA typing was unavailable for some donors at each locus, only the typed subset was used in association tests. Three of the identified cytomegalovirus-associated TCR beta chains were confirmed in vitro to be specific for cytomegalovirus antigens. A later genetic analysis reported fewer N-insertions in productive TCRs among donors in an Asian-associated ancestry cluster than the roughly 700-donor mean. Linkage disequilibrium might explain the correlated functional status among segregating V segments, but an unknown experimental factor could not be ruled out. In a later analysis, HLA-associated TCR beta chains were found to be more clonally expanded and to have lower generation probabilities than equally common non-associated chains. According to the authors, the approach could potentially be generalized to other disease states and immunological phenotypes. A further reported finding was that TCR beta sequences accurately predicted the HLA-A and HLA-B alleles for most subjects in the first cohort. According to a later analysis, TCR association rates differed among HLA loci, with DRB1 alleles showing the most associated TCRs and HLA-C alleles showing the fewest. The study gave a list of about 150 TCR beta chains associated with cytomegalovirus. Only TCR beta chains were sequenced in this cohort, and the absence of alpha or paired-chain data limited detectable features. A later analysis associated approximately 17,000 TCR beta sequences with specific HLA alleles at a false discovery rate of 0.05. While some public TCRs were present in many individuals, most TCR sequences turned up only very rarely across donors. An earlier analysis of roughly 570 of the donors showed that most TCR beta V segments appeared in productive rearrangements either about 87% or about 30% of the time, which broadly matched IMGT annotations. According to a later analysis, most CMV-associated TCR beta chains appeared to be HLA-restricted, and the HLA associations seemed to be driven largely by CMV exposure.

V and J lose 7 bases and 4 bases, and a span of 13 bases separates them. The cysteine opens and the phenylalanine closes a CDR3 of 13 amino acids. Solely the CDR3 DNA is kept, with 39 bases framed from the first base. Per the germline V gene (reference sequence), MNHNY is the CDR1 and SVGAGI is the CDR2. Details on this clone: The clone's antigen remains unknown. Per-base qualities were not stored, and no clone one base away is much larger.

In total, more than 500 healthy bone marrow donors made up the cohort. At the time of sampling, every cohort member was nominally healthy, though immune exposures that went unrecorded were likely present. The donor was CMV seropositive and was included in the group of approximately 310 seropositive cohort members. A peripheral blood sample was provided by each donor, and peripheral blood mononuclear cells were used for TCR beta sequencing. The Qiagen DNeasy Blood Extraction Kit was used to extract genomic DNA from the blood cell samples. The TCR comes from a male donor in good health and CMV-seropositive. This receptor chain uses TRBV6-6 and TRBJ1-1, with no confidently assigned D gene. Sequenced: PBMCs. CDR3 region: CASIQAGSTEAFF. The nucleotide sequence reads TGTGCCAGCATTCAGGCAGGTTCCACTGAAGCTTTCTTT.